A single sample gave rise to the 8 T cell receptor beta chains below, sequenced in a study of blood T cell repertoires in COVID-19. Data came from immunoSEQ multiplex PCR; TCRdb stores just in-frame clones and leaves some out. The data hold around 160,000 clones, with roughly 80% observed a single time. Sequenced input: peripheral blood. Every receptor here comes from a human donor with acute or convalescent COVID-19. The donor label of this sample is uncertain.

The chain uses TRBV11-2 and TRBJ1-1; tentatively, D is TRBD1 (6 bases). CDR3 length: 13 amino acids. V lost 3 bases, J lost 5 bases, and 10 bases lay in between. CDR1 is SGHAT, CDR2 FQNNGV, per germline. The CDR3 protein is CASSFHRETEAFF. The CDR3 nucleotides are TGTGCCAGCAGCTTCCACAGGGAAACTGAAGCTTTCTTT. Variable domain in full (rest from reference TRBV11-2 and TRBJ1-1): EAGVAQSPRYKIIEKRQSVAFWCNPISGHATLYWYQQILGQGPKLLIQFQNNGVVDDSQLPKDRFSAERLKGVDSTLKIQPAKLEDSAVYLCASSFHRETEAFFGQGTRLTVV.

This sequence joins TRBV2 and TRBJ2-1; 12 positions agree with TRBD2. J gave up 6 bases and V 6 bases, and 9 bases lay outside the gene matches. The CDR3 extends over 16 amino acids. CDR1 SNHLY and CDR2 FYNNEI come from the germline V gene. CDR3 residues: CASSSPSSGGGNEQFF. In DNA form, the CDR3 reads TGTGCCAGCAGCTCACCCTCTAGCGGGGGGGGCAATGAGCAGTTCTTC. The full variable domain, rest sourced from reference TRBV2 and TRBJ2-1, is EPEVTQTPSHQVTQMGQEVILRCVPISNHLYFYWYRQILGQKVEFLVSFYNNEISEKSEIFDDQFSVERPDGSNFTLKIRSTKLEDSAMYFCASSSPSSGGGNEQFFGPGTRLTVL.

The V gene is TRBV5-4, the J gene TRBJ1-1; D not certain. The CDR3 loop spans 14 amino acids. Germline values: CDR1 SGHNT, CDR2 YYREEE (reference sequence). Trimming cost V 0 bases and J 4 bases, with 10 bases left between them. The chain's CDR3 is CASSLAEGSTEAFF. The CDR3 DNA sequence: TGTGCCAGCAGCTTGGCCGAGGGTAGCACTGAAGCTTTCTTT.

This clone was picked up one time. One end of the junction fails to match germline, which may point to a read error. The chain carries TRBV9 and TRBJ2-1; 10 bases align to TRBD2. The CDR3 is made up of 16 amino acids. The V gene's germline CDR1 is SGDLS and CDR2 YYNGEE. CDR3 sequence: CARSGGDKGAYNEQFF. Here the CDR3 DNA reads TGTGCCCGCAGCGGGGGGGATAAGGGAGCCTACAATGAGCAGTTCTTC.

The V gene is TRBV11-2, the J gene TRBJ2-1, with 12 bases lining up with TRBD1. Germline CDR1 and CDR2: SGHAT and FQNNGV. Trimming removed 5 bases from V and 6 bases from J; junction bases left unmatched: 2. There are 14 residues in the CDR3. This chain's CDR3 is CASSRDRGPNEQFF. The DNA of the CDR3 is TGTGCCAGCAGCAGGGACAGGGGGCCCAATGAGCAGTTCTTC.

This chain connects TRBV18 to TRBJ2-3, with D perhaps matching TRBD2 (5 bases). V lost 6 bases and J lost 0, with 13 bases in between. CDR3 size: 15 residues. CDR1 and CDR2 (germline): KGHSH, LQKENI. CDR3 in DNA: TGTGCCAGCTCGCCAAGGGAGACTAGCACAGATACGCAGTATTTT. Translating gives CASSPRETSTDTQYF.

The rearrangement joins TRBV28 to TRBJ2-3, with 7 nucleotides matching TRBD2. CDR3 size: 15 residues. Trimming cost V 3 bases and J 5 bases; bases outside gene matches: 8. In germline, CDR1 is MDHEN, CDR2 SYDVKM. The CDR3 sequence: CASSLRRGGKDTQYF. CDR3 nucleotides: TGTGCCAGCAGTTTGCGGCGGGGAGGGAAAGATACGCAGTATTTT.

This clone has a single count. The chain has TRBV6-4 and TRBJ1-1, with D possibly being TRBD1 (6 bases). In germline, CDR1 is MRHNA, CDR2 SNTAGT. The CDR3 sequence is 14 residues long. Trimming pared 6 bases from V and 1 base from J, leaving 12 bases between. CDR3 sequence reads: CASRPQGKNTEAFF. The CDR3 DNA is TGTGCCAGCAGACCCCAGGGGAAGAACACTGAAGCTTTCTTT.